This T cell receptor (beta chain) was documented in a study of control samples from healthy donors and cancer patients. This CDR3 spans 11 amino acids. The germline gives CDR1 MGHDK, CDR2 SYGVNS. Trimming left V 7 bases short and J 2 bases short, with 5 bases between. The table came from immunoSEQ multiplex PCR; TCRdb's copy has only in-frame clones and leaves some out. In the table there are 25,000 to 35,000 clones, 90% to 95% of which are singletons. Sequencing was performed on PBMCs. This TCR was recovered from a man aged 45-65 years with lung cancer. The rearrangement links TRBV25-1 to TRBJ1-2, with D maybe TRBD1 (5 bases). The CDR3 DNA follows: TGTGCCAGCAAGGGGAACTATGGCTACACCTTC. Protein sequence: CASKGNYGYTF.